Below, 22 T cell receptor beta chains from the same sample are listed, as sequenced in a study of Graves' ophthalmopathy and Graves' hyperthyroidism. Amplification of the TCR beta CDR3 regions used RNA transcripts (as template). RT-PCR with HTBI primers came first, then second-round multiplex PCR. TCRdb independently ran MiXCR on the multiplex PCR reads; one entry per CDR3 protein. The data hold around 1,000,000 distinct CDR3 sequences, with 35% to 45% observed a single time. The specimen sequenced was peripheral blood or thyroid tissue (not recorded which). The receptors shown here come from an adult man with Graves' hyperthyroidism.

This chain connects TRBV28 to TRBJ1-1, with TRBD1 as a possible D gene (5 bases). This CDR3 comprises 15 residues. Germline V CDR1 and CDR2: MDHEN, SYDVKM. V was clipped by 6 bases and J by 2 bases, with 16 bases between them. In DNA, the CDR3 is TGTGCCAGCAGCCCCGTGGGGGTGCCAAACACTGAAGCTTTCTTT. Amino acid sequence: CASSPVGVPNTEAFF.

The CDR3 loop reads CSVEVINQPQHF. In nucleotides, the CDR3 is TGCAGCGTTGAGGTGATCAATCAGCCCCAGCATTTT. V usage is TRBV29-1 and J usage is TRBJ1-5; D not resolved. The germline V gene encodes CDR1 SQVTM and CDR2 ANQGSEA. This CDR3 has 12 amino acids. Between the trimmed V and J ends, which lost 3 bases and 3 bases, there was a span of 6 bases.

A note on this clonotype: The junction does not match germline at one end; this may be a read error. This chain connects TRBV10-3 to TRBJ2-7; D may be TRBD1 (6 bases). Germline lookup yields CDR1 ENHRY and CDR2 SYGVKD. The CDR3 runs 13 residues. The CDR3 DNA is TGCGCCACTACGCGGACAGACTCCTACGGGCAGTACTTC. Protein product: CATTRTDSYGQYF.

The rearrangement links TRBV12-3 or TRBV12-4 to TRBJ2-7; possibly TRBD1 or TRBD2 for D (6 bases each). The CDR3 length is 15 residues. Trimming removed 6 bases at V and 3 bases at J, with 18 bases between. In DNA form, the CDR3 reads TGTGCCAGCAGGGAGGGTCCGGGACAATTCTACGAGCAGTACTTC. Protein sequence: CASREGPGQFYEQYF.

This chain joins TRBV11-2 and TRBJ1-5, with D perhaps matching TRBD1 (6 bases). Deletions cut 7 bases from V and 5 bases from J, with 12 bases between. Germline CDR1 SGHAT, CDR2 FQNNGV. The CDR3 is 13 amino acids. The CDR3 DNA sequence: TGTGCCAGCACGTGGACAGTTGATCAGCCCCAGCATTTT. Residues: CASTWTVDQPQHF. Full variable domain (remainder filled in from reference TRBV11-2 and TRBJ1-5): EAGVAQSPRYKIIEKRQSVAFWCNPISGHATLYWYQQILGQGPKLLIQFQNNGVVDDSQLPKDRFSAERLKGVDSTLKIQPAKLEDSAVYLCASTWTVDQPQHFGDGTRLSIL.

As regards this clonotype: This may stem from a read error, because a much larger clone lies one nucleotide away. V usage is TRBV2 and J usage is TRBJ1-1, with D perhaps matching TRBD1 (6 bases). The V end lost 2 bases, the J end lost 0 bases, and 10 bases lay between the germline ends. Germline CDR1 is SNHLY and CDR2 is FYNNEI. The CDR3 runs 15 residues. The CDR3 DNA follows: TGTGCCAGCAGTGAACAGACAGGCTTGAACACTGAAGCTTTCTTT. This translates into CASSEQTGLNTEAFF.

Many counts were recorded for this clonotype. The V gene is TRBV20-1, the J gene TRBJ1-2; TRBD1 agrees at 7 bases. Per germline, CDR1 DFQATT and CDR2 SNEGSKA (reference sequence). V trimming: 2 bases; J trimming: 5 bases; junction bases outside the gene matches: 8. This CDR3 region has 14 residues. The CDR3 sequence: CSARTTGFFYGYTF. CDR3 in DNA: TGCAGTGCTAGAACGACAGGGTTTTTTTATGGCTACACCTTC.

This clonotype was counted many times. V and J are TRBV12-3 or TRBV12-4 and TRBJ1-1, with TRBD1 as a possible D gene (6 bases). The CDR3 has 14 amino acids. Trimming removed 7 bases at V and 6 bases at J, with 18 bases between. The CDR3 region has the DNA TGTGCCAGCACCCTTCGTAAGGGGGATGCTGAAGCTTTCTTT. Translated: CASTLRKGDAEAFF.

This clonotype was seen only a few times. The chain employs TRBV19 and TRBJ1-6; a weak D match, TRBD1 (5 bases). Germline CDR1 and CDR2: LNHDA and SQIVND (reference sequence). CDR3 size: 14 residues. The V end was cut by 7 bases, the J end by 7 bases, with 14 bases between. The DNA for the CDR3 is TGTGCCAGTACCCAGGGACGACTGAATTCACCCCTCCACTTT. Translated: CASTQGRLNSPLHF.

A word on this clonotype: This clone may be a read error of a much larger clone one base away. This rearrangement joins TRBV12-3 or TRBV12-4 to TRBJ2-5; no firm D call. The CDR3 contains 13 residues. The chain's CDR3 is CASSQTPQEAQYF. DNA of the CDR3: TGTGCCAGCAGTCAGACCCCTCAAGAGGCCCAGTACTTC.

This clonotype was seen many times. The J gene is TRBJ2-5, the V gene TRBV24-1, with D tentatively TRBD2 (6 bases). There are 17 residues in the CDR3. CDR1 KGHDR and CDR2 SFDVKD come from the germline V gene. Trimming shortened V by 4 bases and J by 4 bases, and 21 bases separated the two germline ends. In DNA form, the CDR3 reads TGTGCCACCAGTGACCCTGCGTGGGCGGGGAGAATAGAGACCCAGTACTTC. It translates to CATSDPAWAGRIETQYF.

J is TRBJ1-1 and V is TRBV15, with D maybe TRBD1 (5 bases). Trimming took 1 base from V and 4 from J, leaving 10 bases between them. From germline, CDR1 is LNHNV and CDR2 YYDKDF (reference sequence). This CDR3 has 14 residues. Written as DNA, the CDR3 is TGTGCCACCAGCAGAGTTGGGGCCACCACTGAAGCTTTCTTT. This translates into CATSRVGATTEAFF. Combining the CDR3 with reference TRBV15 and TRBJ1-1 gives the whole variable domain DAMVIQNPRYQVTQFGKPVTLSCSQTLNHNVMYWYQQKSSQAPKLLFHYYDKDFNNEADTPDNFQSRRPNTSFCFLDIRSPGLGDTAMYLCATSRVGATTEAFFGQGTRLTVV.

The chain carries TRBV10-3 and TRBJ1-4, with 11 bases matching TRBD1. Germline V gives CDR1 ENHRY, CDR2 SYGVKD. The CDR3 is 15 amino acids. The trim removed 10 bases at V and 8 bases at J, leaving 12 bases unmatched. This chain's CDR3 is CASRMDRGLGEKLFF. In DNA form, the CDR3 reads TGTGCCAGCAGGATGGACAGGGGGCTCGGAGAAAAACTGTTTTTT.

The sample holds many counts of this clonotype. In DNA form, the CDR3 reads TGTGCCAGCAGACCCCCTGGGGGTGGAGATGAAGCTTTCTTT. It is translated as CASRPPGGGDEAFF. The V and J genes are TRBV7-9 and TRBJ1-1; tentatively, D is TRBD1 (5 bases). CDR3 length: 14 residues. V gave up 6 bases and J gave up 7 bases, with 18 bases separating them. Germline loops: CDR1 SEHNR, CDR2 FQNEAQ (reference sequence).

This clonotype was seen many times. This chain uses TRBV3-1 with TRBJ1-1; D might be TRBD1 (5 bases). Trimming removed 2 bases from V and 7 bases from J, with 5 bases in between. The germline V gene has CDR1 LGHDT and CDR2 YNNKEL (reference sequence). The CDR3 sequence is 11 residues long. The CDR3, as DNA: TGTGCCAGCAGCCAAAGGGGTGAAGCTTTCTTT. Translation gives CASSQRGEAFF.

The J gene is TRBJ2-7, the V gene TRBV7-6; the D gene is possibly TRBD1 (5 bases). CDR3 size: 15 residues. Deletions cut 1 base from V and 2 bases from J, with 12 bases between. The germline CDR1 and CDR2 sequences are SGHVS and FNYEAQ. Here the CDR3 DNA reads TGTGCCAGCAGCTTAGAGGAGACAGAGACCTACGAGCAGTACTTC. Translating it yields CASSLEETETYEQYF.

This clonotype was found a few times. The junction shows a germline mismatch at one end, possibly a read error. The gene calls are TRBV10-3 and TRBJ1-1, with D perhaps matching TRBD1 (6 bases). The CDR3 runs 15 residues. The germline CDR1 and CDR2 sequences are ENHRY and SYGVKD. The CDR3 nucleotides are TGTGCCAGCAGTTCCAGACAGGTCTGGGGCACTGAAGCTTTCTTT. Protein: CASSSRQVWGTEAFF.

This chain links TRBV20-1 with TRBJ2-7, with TRBD2 identical over 8 bases. The J call may be faulty, since TRBJ2-5 better matches the DNA end. There are 13 residues in the CDR3. Germline V CDR1 and CDR2: DFQATT, SNEGSKA (reference sequence). For the CDR3, the DNA is TGCAGTGCTCTGGGACTAGTTCAAGAGACCCAGTACTTC. This sequence encodes CSALGLVQETQYF.

This clonotype has a count of ten or more. The V and J genes are TRBV24-1 and TRBJ1-6; 7 bases fit TRBD1. Trimming took 9 bases from V and 7 from J; bases not matched to a gene: 5. Germline CDR1 is KGHDR and CDR2 is SFDVKD. There are 13 residues in the CDR3. The CDR3 nucleotides are TGTGCCACCCAAAAGGGGGCGAATTCACCCCTCCACTTT. It encodes CATQKGANSPLHF.

This clonotype appeared once. V is TRBV25-1 and J is TRBJ1-4; the D gene is possibly TRBD1 (5 bases). This CDR3 contains 14 residues. The germline V and J ends were trimmed by 5 bases and 7 bases, with 14 bases remaining between them. Germline V gene lookup returns CDR1 MGHDK and CDR2 SYGVNS. Here the CDR3 reads CASSKPGRGEKLFF. The CDR3 DNA follows: TGTGCCAGCAGTAAGCCGGGGCGAGGTGAAAAACTGTTTTTT.

This chain joins TRBV11-3 and TRBJ1-3; 7 bases map to TRBD1. The CDR3 loop spans 14 amino acids. Germline lookup yields CDR1 SGHNT and CDR2 YENEEA. The junction had 10 bases not matched to a gene; V was cut back by 7 bases and J by 7 bases. In DNA form, the CDR3 reads TGTGCCAGCACTCCGTCACAGGGGACGAACACCATATATTTT. Amino acid sequence: CASTPSQGTNTIYF.

This clonotype was seen ten or more times. The rearrangement joins TRBV14 to TRBJ1-4; D is uncertain. The CDR3 covers 12 residues. V shed 1 base and J shed 8 bases, with 5 bases lying between them. Germline loops: CDR1 SGHDN, CDR2 FVKESK. CDR3 in amino acids: CASSQVFEKLFF. The CDR3 nucleotides read TGTGCCAGCAGCCAAGTTTTCGAAAAACTGTTTTTT.